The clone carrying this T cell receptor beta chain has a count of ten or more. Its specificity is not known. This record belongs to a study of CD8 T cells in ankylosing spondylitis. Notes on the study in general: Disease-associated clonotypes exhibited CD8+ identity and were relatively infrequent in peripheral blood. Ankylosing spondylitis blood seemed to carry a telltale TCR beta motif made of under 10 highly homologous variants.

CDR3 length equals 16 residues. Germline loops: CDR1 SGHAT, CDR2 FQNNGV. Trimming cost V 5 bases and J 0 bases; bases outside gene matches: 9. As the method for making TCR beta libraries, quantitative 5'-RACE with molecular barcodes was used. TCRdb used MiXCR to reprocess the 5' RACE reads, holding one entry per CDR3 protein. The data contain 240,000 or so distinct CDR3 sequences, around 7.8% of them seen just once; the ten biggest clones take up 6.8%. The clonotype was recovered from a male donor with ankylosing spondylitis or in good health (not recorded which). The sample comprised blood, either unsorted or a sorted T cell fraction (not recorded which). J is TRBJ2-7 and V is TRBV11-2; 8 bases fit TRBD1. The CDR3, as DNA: TGTGCCAGCAGCCCCAGAAACAGGGGGACCTCCTACGAGCAGTACTTC. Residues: CASSPRNRGTSYEQYF.